This is a list of T cell receptor beta chains from one sample in a study of blood T cell repertoires in COVID-19. Some clones are missing from TCRdb's copy, which holds only in-frame ones; the method was immunoSEQ multiplex PCR. This repertoire shows approximately 120,000 clones, approximately 82% found once; its top ten account for 3.8%. Input material: peripheral blood. The receptors stem from a woman in her forties or fifties with acute or convalescent COVID-19. Both conserved end residues are part of each CDR3. D genes are given only for firm matches. The size field is filled for only some rows; it gives once, few, many or a size class.

cdr3_aa | cdr3_nt | clone_size | d_call | j_call | v_call
CASSLKGTRRGKAFF | TGTGCCAGCAGTTTAAAAGGCACCCGAAGGGGGAAAGCTTTCTTT | NA | NA | TRBJ1-1 | TRBV27
CSGRDSQYTEAFF | TGCAGCGGCCGGGACTCGCAGTACACTGAAGCTTTCTTT | NA | NA | TRBJ1-1 | TRBV29-1
CASSLSGQQYNEQFF | TGTGCCAGCTCACTTTCGGGACAGCAATACAATGAGCAGTTCTTC | NA | TRBD1 | TRBJ2-1 | TRBV18
CASSVRVDQGQFF | TGTGCCAGCAGTGTGCGGGTGGACCAAGGGCAGTTCTTC | NA | NA | TRBJ2-1 | TRBV2
CASTSGTGGFNEKLFF | TGTGCCAGCACTTCCGGGACAGGGGGTTTTAATGAAAAACTGTTTTTT | NA | TRBD1 | TRBJ1-4 | TRBV28
CASSFPGGYGYTF | TGTGCCAGCAGCTTCCCCGGTGGCTATGGCTACACCTTC | NA | NA | TRBJ1-2 | TRBV5-6
CASSPRGFSGNTIYF | TGCGCCAGCAGCCCCCGGGGGTTCTCTGGAAACACCATATATTTT | NA | NA | TRBJ1-3 | TRBV4-1
CASSPRLAGDHEQYF | TGTGCCAGCTCACCGAGACTAGCGGGAGACCACGAGCAGTACTTC | NA | TRBD2 | TRBJ2-7 | TRBV18
CASSPSLRETQYF | TGTGCCAGCTCACCATCTCTGCGGGAGACCCAGTACTTC | NA | NA | TRBJ2-5 | TRBV18
CASSISRGETQYF | TGTGCCAGTAGTATAAGCAGGGGAGAGACCCAGTACTTC | NA | NA | TRBJ2-5 | TRBV19
CASSSGTSGTDTQYF | TGTGCCAGCAGTTCCGGGACTAGCGGTACAGATACGCAGTATTTT | NA | TRBD2 | TRBJ2-3 | TRBV6-2/TRBV6-3
CASSLSAGGPGNTGELFF | TGTGCCAGCAGCTTATCGGCGGGAGGGCCTGGGAACACCGGGGAGCTGTTTTTT | NA | TRBD2 | TRBJ2-2 | TRBV7-6
CASSYRTGLVSPLHF | TGTGCCAGCAGTTACCGGACAGGGCTCGTTTCACCCCTCCACTTT | once | TRBD1 | TRBJ1-6 | TRBV6-5
CASSSRIEQYF | TGTGCCAGCAGTTCCCGTATCGAGCAGTACTTC | NA | NA | TRBJ2-7 | TRBV28
CASSEGLAEYNEQFF | TGTGCCAGCAGCGAGGGACTAGCGGAGTACAATGAGCAGTTCTTC | NA | TRBD2 | TRBJ2-1 | TRBV7-9
CASSKGQRNEQFF | TGTGCCAGCTCAAAGGGACAGAGGAATGAGCAGTTCTTC | NA | TRBD1 | TRBJ2-1 | TRBV18
CASSALAGVTDTQYF | TGTGCCAGCAGCGCACTAGCGGGAGTGACAGATACGCAGTATTTT | NA | TRBD2 | TRBJ2-3 | TRBV7-9
CASSPLTSADEQFF | TGTGCCAGCAGTCCTCTTACTAGCGCGGATGAGCAGTTCTTC | NA | TRBD2 | TRBJ2-1 | TRBV2
CASSQDPGGHNYGYTF | TGTGCCAGCAGCCAAGATCCCGGGGGGCACAACTATGGCTACACCTTC | NA | NA | TRBJ1-2 | TRBV4-2
CASPREMNTEAFF | TGTGCCAGTCCCCGGGAAATGAACACTGAAGCTTTCTTT | few | NA | TRBJ1-1 | TRBV2
CASSPQGTNEKLFF | TGCGCCAGCAGCCCCCAGGGAACTAATGAAAAACTGTTTTTT | NA | NA | TRBJ1-4 | TRBV5-1
CASSIHRGQDSPLHF | TGCGCCAGCAGCATACACAGGGGGCAGGATTCACCCCTCCACTTT | NA | TRBD1 | TRBJ1-6 | TRBV5-1
CAWSLSGERSQPQHF | TGTGCCTGGAGTTTATCAGGGGAAAGGAGTCAGCCCCAGCATTTT | many | NA | TRBJ1-5 | TRBV30
CASSPEILTGELFF | TGCGCCAGCAGCCCCGAGATTCTCACCGGGGAGCTGTTTTTT | NA | NA | TRBJ2-2 | TRBV5-1
CSVLGVAGTEAKNIQYF | TGCAGCGTGCTCGGGGTTGCGGGAACCGAAGCCAAAAACATTCAGTACTTC | NA | NA | TRBJ2-4 | TRBV29-1
CAISGQADLNQPQHF | TGTGCCATCAGTGGACAGGCTGACTTGAATCAGCCCCAGCATTTT | NA | NA | TRBJ1-5 | TRBV10-3
CASSPWGSMNTIYF | TGTGCCAGCAGCCCCTGGGGCAGTATGAACACCATATATTTT | NA | NA | TRBJ1-3 | TRBV7-9
CASSSTGKENQPQHF | TGTGCCAGCAGCTCAACAGGGAAGGAGAATCAGCCCCAGCATTTT | once | NA | TRBJ1-5 | TRBV7-8
CASSVEGRGETQYF | TGTGCCAGCAGCGTAGAAGGCAGGGGAGAGACCCAGTACTTC | NA | NA | TRBJ2-5 | TRBV9
CASSQEGGAETQYF | TGTGCCAGCAGCCAAGAGGGAGGGGCCGAGACCCAGTACTTC | NA | TRBD2 | TRBJ2-5 | TRBV3-1/TRBV3-2
CASSIGVTYEQYF | TGTGCCAGTAGTATCGGAGTCACCTACGAGCAGTACTTC | NA | NA | TRBJ2-7 | TRBV19
CSSYRAYGYTF | TGCAGTTCTTACAGGGCATATGGCTACACCTTC | NA | NA | TRBJ1-2 | TRBV20-1
CASSTRRGLSQETQYF | TGTGCCAGCAGCACCAGGCGGGGTTTAAGCCAAGAGACCCAGTACTTC | NA | NA | TRBJ2-5 | TRBV7-8
CASSLGGAGAGTDTQYF | TGTGCCAGCAGCTTAGGTGGTGCGGGAGCCGGCACAGATACGCAGTATTTT | NA | TRBD2 | TRBJ2-3 | TRBV11-2
CAATTQGYNSPLHF | TGTGCCGCCACTACCCAGGGGTATAATTCACCCCTCCACTTT | NA | NA | TRBJ1-6 | TRBV6-4
CSASSGATQYF | TGCAGTGCTTCCTCCGGAGCCACGCAGTATTTT | NA | NA | TRBJ2-3 | TRBV20-1
CASSYTGGGEQYF | TGTGCCAGCAGTTATACCGGTGGGGGGGAGCAGTACTTC | NA | NA | TRBJ2-7 | TRBV12-3/TRBV12-4
CAGGAGGNEKLFF | TGTGCCGGGGGGGCAGGGGGCAATGAAAAACTGTTTTTT | NA | TRBD1 | TRBJ1-4 | TRBV28
CASSLVGGGTNEQFF | TGTGCCAGCTCGTTGGTGGGCGGGGGGACGAATGAGCAGTTCTTC | once | TRBD2 | TRBJ2-1 | TRBV18
CASSLGGYGYTF | TGTGCCAGCAGCTTAGGAGGGTATGGCTACACCTTC | NA | NA | TRBJ1-2 | TRBV7-9
CSAPTGADGYTF | TGCAGCGCCCCGACAGGGGCAGATGGCTACACCTTC | NA | TRBD1 | TRBJ1-2 | TRBV29-1
CASTGQGAIDTEAFF | TGTGCCAGCACCGGACAGGGGGCTATAGACACTGAAGCTTTCTTT | NA | TRBD1 | TRBJ1-1 | TRBV5-4
CASSLTTYTGELFF | TGTGCCAGCAGTTTAACTACCTACACCGGGGAGCTGTTTTTT | NA | NA | TRBJ2-2 | TRBV28
CASSPGQPNEKLFF | TGCGCCAGCAGCCCAGGACAGCCGAATGAAAAACTGTTTTTT | NA | NA | TRBJ1-4 | TRBV10-1
CASRDGTAQYTQYF | TGTGCCAGCAGGGACGGGACTGCCCAATATACGCAGTATTTT | NA | NA | TRBJ2-3 | TRBV7-2
CASSPGTANYEQYF | TGTGCCAGCTCACCGGGGACAGCGAACTACGAGCAGTACTTC | NA | TRBD1 | TRBJ2-7 | TRBV18
CASSRRAGQYNSPLHF | TGTGCCAGCAGCAGAAGGGCGGGGCAGTATAATTCACCCCTCCACTTT | once | NA | TRBJ1-6 | TRBV11-2
CASYSLSGNTIYF | TGTGCCAGTTATAGTCTTTCTGGAAACACCATATATTTT | NA | NA | TRBJ1-3 | TRBV6-4